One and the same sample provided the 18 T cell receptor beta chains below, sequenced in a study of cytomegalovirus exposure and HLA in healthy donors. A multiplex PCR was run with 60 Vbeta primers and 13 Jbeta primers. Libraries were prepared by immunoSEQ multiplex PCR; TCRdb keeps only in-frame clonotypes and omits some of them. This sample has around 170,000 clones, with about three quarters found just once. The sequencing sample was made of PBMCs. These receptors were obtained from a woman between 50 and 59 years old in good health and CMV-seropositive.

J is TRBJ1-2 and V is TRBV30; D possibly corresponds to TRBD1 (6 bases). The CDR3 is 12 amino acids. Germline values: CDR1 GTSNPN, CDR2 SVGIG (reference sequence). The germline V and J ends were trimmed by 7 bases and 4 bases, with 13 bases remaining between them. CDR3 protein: CASSRGGYGYTF. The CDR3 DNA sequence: TGTGCCTCCAGTAGGGGGGGCTATGGCTACACCTTC.

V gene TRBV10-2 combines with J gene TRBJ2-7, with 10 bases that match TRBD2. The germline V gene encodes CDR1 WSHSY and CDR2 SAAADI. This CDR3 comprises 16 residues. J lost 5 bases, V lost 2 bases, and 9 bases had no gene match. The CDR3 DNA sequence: TGCGCCAGCAGTGAGGCTAGCGGGAGCCTTCGGGACGAGCAGTACTTC. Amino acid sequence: CASSEASGSLRDEQYF.

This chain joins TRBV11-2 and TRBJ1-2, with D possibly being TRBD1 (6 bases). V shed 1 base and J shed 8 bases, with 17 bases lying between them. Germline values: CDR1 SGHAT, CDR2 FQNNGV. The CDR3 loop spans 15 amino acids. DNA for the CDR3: TGTGCCAGCAGCTTAGTGAGAAGAGGGGGACACGGCTACACCTTC. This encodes CASSLVRRGGHGYTF.

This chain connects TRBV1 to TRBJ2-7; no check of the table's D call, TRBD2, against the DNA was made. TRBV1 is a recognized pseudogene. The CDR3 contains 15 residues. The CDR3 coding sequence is TGCACCAGCAGCCAAGTAGAGGGAGGGCCGAGTGAGCAGTACTTC. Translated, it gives CTSSQVEGGPSEQYF.

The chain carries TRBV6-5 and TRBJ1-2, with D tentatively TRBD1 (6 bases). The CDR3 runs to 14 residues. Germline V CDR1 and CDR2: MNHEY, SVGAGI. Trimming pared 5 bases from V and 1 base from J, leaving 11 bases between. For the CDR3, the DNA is TGTGCCAGCAGTAGGGGGGGTCTTAACTATGGCTACACCTTC. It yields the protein CASSRGGLNYGYTF.

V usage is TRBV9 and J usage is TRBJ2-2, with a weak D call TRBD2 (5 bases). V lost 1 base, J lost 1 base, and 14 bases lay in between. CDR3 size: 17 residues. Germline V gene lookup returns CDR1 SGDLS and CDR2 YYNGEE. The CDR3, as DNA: TGTGCCAGCAGCGTAAGAGACCTAGAGGGGAACACCGGGGAGCTGTTTTTT. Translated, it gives CASSVRDLEGNTGELFF.

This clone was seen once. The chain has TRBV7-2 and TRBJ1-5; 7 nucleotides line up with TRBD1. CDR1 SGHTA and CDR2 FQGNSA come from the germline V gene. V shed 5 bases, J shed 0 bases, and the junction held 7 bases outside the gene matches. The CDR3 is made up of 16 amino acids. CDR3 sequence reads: CASSPRTGYSNQPQHF. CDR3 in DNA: TGTGCCAGCAGCCCTCGGACAGGATATAGCAATCAGCCCCAGCATTTT. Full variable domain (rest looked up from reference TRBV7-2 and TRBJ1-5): GAGVSQSPSNKVTEKGKDVELRCDPISGHTALYWYRQSLGQGLEFLIYFQGNSAPDKSGLPSDRFSAERTGGSVSTLTIQRTQQEDSAVYLCASSPRTGYSNQPQHFGDGTRLSIL.

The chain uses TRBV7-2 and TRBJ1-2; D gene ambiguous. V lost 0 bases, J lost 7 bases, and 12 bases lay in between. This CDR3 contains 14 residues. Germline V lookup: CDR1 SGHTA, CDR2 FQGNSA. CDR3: CASSLAWKASGYTF. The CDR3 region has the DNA TGTGCCAGCAGCTTAGCGTGGAAGGCTAGTGGCTACACCTTC.

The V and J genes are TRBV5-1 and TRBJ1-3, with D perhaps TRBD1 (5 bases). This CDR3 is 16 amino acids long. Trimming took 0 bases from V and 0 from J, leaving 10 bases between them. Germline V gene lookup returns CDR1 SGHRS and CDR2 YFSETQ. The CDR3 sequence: CASSLEGRFSGNTIYF. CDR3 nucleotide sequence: TGCGCCAGCAGCTTGGAGGGGCGATTCTCTGGAAACACCATATATTTT. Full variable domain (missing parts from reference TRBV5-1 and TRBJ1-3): KAGVTQTPRYLIKTRGQQVTLSCSPISGHRSVSWYQQTPGQGLQFLFEYFSETQRNKGNFPGRFSGRQFSNSRSEMNVSTLELGDSALYLCASSLEGRFSGNTIYFGEGSWLTVV.

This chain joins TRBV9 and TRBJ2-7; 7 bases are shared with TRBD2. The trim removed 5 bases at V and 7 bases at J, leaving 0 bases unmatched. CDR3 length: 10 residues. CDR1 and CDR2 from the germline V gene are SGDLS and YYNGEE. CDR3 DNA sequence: TGTGCCAGCAGGGGAGGGGAGCAGTACTTC. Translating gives CASRGGEQYF.

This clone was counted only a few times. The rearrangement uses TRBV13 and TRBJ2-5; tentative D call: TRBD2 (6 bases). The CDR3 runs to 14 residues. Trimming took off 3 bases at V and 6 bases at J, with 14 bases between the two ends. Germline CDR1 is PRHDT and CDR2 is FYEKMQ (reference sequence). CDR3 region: CASSLRGPEKTQYF. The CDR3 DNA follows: TGTGCCAGCAGCTTGCGGGGACCCGAGAAGACCCAGTACTTC.

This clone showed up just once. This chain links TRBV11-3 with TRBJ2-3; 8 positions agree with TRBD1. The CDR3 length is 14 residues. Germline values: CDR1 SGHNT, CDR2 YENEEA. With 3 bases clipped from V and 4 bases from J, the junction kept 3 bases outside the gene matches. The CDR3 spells CASSFQGAADTQYF. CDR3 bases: TGTGCCAGCAGCTTCCAGGGGGCGGCAGATACGCAGTATTTT.

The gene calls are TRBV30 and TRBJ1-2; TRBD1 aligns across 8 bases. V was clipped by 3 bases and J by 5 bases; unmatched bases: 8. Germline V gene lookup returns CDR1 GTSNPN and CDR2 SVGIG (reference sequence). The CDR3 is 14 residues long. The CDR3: CAWRAPGGAYGYTF. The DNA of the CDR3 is TGTGCCTGGAGAGCTCCAGGGGGCGCTTATGGCTACACCTTC. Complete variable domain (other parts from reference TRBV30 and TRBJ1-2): SQTIHQWPATLVQPVGSPLSLECTVEGTSNPNLYWYRQAAGRGLQLLFYSVGIGQISSEVPQNLSASRPQDRQFILSSKKLLLSDSGFYLCAWRAPGGAYGYTFGSGTRLTVV.

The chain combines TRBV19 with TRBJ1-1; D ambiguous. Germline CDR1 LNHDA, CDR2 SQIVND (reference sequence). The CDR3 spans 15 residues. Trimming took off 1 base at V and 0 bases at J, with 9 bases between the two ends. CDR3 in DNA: TGTGCCAGTAGTATAGGCCCCGACTTGAACACTGAAGCTTTCTTT. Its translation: CASSIGPDLNTEAFF.

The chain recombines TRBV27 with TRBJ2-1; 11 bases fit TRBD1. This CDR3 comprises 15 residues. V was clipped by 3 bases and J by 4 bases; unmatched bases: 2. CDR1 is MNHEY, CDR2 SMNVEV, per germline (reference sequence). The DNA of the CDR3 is TGTGCCAGCAGTTTGGGACAGGGGGGTTACAATGAGCAGTTCTTC. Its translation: CASSLGQGGYNEQFF.

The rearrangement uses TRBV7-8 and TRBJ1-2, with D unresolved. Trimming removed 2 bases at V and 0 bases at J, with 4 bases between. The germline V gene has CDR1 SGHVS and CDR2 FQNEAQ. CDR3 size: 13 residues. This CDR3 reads CASSLPSNYGYTF. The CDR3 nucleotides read TGTGCCAGCAGCTTACCCTCTAACTATGGCTACACCTTC.

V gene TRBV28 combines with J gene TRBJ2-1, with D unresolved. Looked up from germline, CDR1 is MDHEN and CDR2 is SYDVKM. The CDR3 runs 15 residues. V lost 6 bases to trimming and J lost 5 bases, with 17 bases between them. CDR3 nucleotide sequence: TGTGCCAGCAGCCCACGATTAGGTGGGCACAATGAGCAGTTCTTC. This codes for CASSPRLGGHNEQFF.

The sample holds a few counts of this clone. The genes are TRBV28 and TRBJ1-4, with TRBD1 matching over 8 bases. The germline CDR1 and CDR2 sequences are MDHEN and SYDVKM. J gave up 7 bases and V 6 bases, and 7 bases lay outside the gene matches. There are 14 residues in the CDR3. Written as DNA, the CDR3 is TGTGCCAGCAGGAGACAGGGGATGGGTGAAAAACTGTTTTTT. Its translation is CASRRQGMGEKLFF.